Below, 30 T cell receptor beta chains from the same sample are listed, as sequenced in a study of sequential checkpoint blockade in melanoma (dated by TCRdb to between 2018 and 2021). The treatment or condition label of this sample denotes: randomized to nivolumab then ipilimumab (arm A) or the reverse (arm B). Receptors were amplified or captured by the immunoSEQ multiplex PCR assay. The table comes from immuneACCESS by way of TCRdb, which keeps in-frame sequences with V and J called. Part of the clones is missing from these tables; in studies checked, under half for an unresolved V gene and the rest for unknown reasons. The sample records 5,000 to 6,500 clones, about a sixth of which are singletons. Roughly 9% of the sample is in the top ten clones. The sequencing used tumor tissue (inferred from file names), collected from a patient given nivolumab and ipilimumab in sequence. These receptors originate from a human donor with melanoma.

A few counts support this clone. The rearrangement uses TRBV9 and TRBJ2-2; possible D gene TRBD2, 5 bases. Trimming pared 4 bases from V and 6 bases from J, leaving 10 bases between. CDR1 SGDLS and CDR2 YYNGEE come from the germline V gene. This CDR3 contains 13 residues. In nucleotides, the CDR3 is TGTGCCAGCAGCCCCAACGGGGCCGGGGAGCTGTTTTTT. It yields the protein CASSPNGAGELFF.

The chain joins TRBV28 to TRBJ2-7; 9 bases map to TRBD1. V shed 3 bases and J 4 bases; nucleotides not matched to a gene: 10. The CDR3 is made up of 16 amino acids. From germline, CDR1 is MDHEN and CDR2 SYDVKM. CDR3 sequence: CASSFSLGTGIYEQYF. The CDR3 coding sequence is TGTGCCAGCAGTTTTTCCCTAGGGACAGGGATATACGAGCAGTACTTC.

This clone has only a few counts. V gene TRBV10-3 combines with J gene TRBJ2-6; 7 bases line up with TRBD1. Germline CDR1 reads ENHRY; CDR2 reads SYGVKD. The CDR3 spans 14 residues. V shed 11 bases and J 0 bases; nucleotides not matched to a gene: 4. As DNA, the CDR3 is TGTGCCTCAAGGGACAGCTCTGGGGCCAACGTCCTGACTTTC. As protein: CASRDSSGANVLTF.

This clone is categorized as medium-sized (0.01 to 0.1%). CDR3 amino acids: CASSFGFGGNEQFF. In DNA form, the CDR3 reads TGTGCCAGCAGTTTCGGGTTTGGGGGTAATGAGCAGTTCTTC. The genes are TRBV6-8 and TRBJ2-1, with D possibly being TRBD1 or TRBD2 (5 bases each). The CDR3 is 14 residues long. Germline V CDR1 and CDR2: MNHGY, SAAAGT. Trimming took off 4 bases at V and 7 bases at J, with 14 bases between the two ends.

The chain couples TRBV10-2 to TRBJ2-5; no definite D call. Per germline, CDR1 WSHSY and CDR2 SAAADI. Trimming shortened V by 0 bases and J by 4 bases, and 15 bases separated the two germline ends. The CDR3 is 16 residues long. CDR3: CASSESSNIPGETQYF. The CDR3 nucleotides read TGCGCCAGCAGTGAGTCGAGTAATATTCCGGGAGAGACCCAGTACTTC.

This clone is labeled medium-sized (0.01 to 0.1%). The genes are TRBV6-8 and TRBJ2-5, with 7 bases matching TRBD1. After removal of 10 bases from V and 3 bases from J, the junction contained 11 bases not matched to a gene. Germline V gives CDR1 MNHGY, CDR2 SAAAGT. The CDR3 consists of 14 residues. The CDR3 DNA is TGTGCCATCACCTCCCCCGGGACAGAAGAGACCCAGTACTTC. This encodes CAITSPGTEETQYF.

This clone was picked up a small number of times. The gene calls are TRBV6-8 and TRBJ1-2; 12 positions agree with TRBD1. The germline CDR1 and CDR2 sequences are MNHGY and SAAAGT. The CDR3 loop spans 15 amino acids. V dropped 5 bases and J dropped 8; count of bases not matched to a gene: 9. CDR3 sequence: CASSKPGTGGLGYTF. The CDR3 DNA reads as TGTGCCAGCAGTAAACCGGGGACAGGGGGCCTGGGCTACACCTTC.

This clone occurred many times. The chain employs TRBV6-8 and TRBJ1-2; D is unclear. V lost 0 bases and J 0 bases, leaving 5 bases between the germline ends. Germline V lookup: CDR1 MNHGY, CDR2 SAAAGT. The CDR3 has 14 amino acids. The CDR3 here is CASSYSGSNYGYTF. Written as DNA, the CDR3 is TGTGCCAGCAGTTACTCAGGGTCTAACTATGGCTACACCTTC.

The chain's CDR3 is CASSLEGTGGEQYF. CDR3 DNA: TGTGCCAGCAGCTTAGAGGGGACAGGGGGCGAGCAGTACTTC. The rearrangement uses TRBV11-3 and TRBJ2-7; 11 bases fit TRBD1. Germline V lookup: CDR1 SGHNT, CDR2 YENEEA. This CDR3 has 14 residues. With 0 bases clipped from V and 6 bases from J, the junction kept 1 base outside the gene matches. Together with reference TRBV11-3 and TRBJ2-7, the CDR3 gives the full variable domain: EAGVVQSPRYKIIEKKQPVAFWCNPISGHNTLYWYLQNLGQGPELLIRYENEEAVDDSQLPKDRFSAERLKGVDSTLKIQPAELGDSAVYLCASSLEGTGGEQYFGPGTRLTVT.

V is TRBV11-3 and J is TRBJ2-3; tentatively, D is TRBD1 (6 bases). The V gene lost 5 bases and the J gene lost 6 bases, with 15 bases spanning the gap. The CDR3 length is 14 residues. The germline CDR1 and CDR2 sequences are SGHNT and YENEEA. The CDR3 reads CASSAGTQGDTQYF. The CDR3 DNA is TGTGCCAGCAGCGCCGGGACCCAGGGGGATACGCAGTATTTT. The variable domain in full, with the rest retrieved from reference TRBV11-3 and TRBJ2-3, is EAGVVQSPRYKIIEKKQPVAFWCNPISGHNTLYWYLQNLGQGPELLIRYENEEAVDDSQLPKDRFSAERLKGVDSTLKIQPAELGDSAVYLCASSAGTQGDTQYFGPGTRLTVL.

This clone qualifies as medium-sized. The rearrangement links TRBV6-8 to TRBJ2-7, with TRBD1 matching over 9 bases. Germline CDR1 is MNHGY and CDR2 is SAAAGT. The V gene end was trimmed by 6 bases and the J gene end by 3 bases; junction bases not matched to a gene: 9. The CDR3 consists of 15 residues. CDR3 DNA: TGTGCCAGCAGCCCGGACAGGGGAAGGCTCTACGAGCAGTACTTC. Translated: CASSPDRGRLYEQYF.

This chain joins TRBV11-3 and TRBJ2-1, with 7 bases identical to TRBD2. The germline V gene encodes CDR1 SGHNT and CDR2 YENEEA. J was trimmed by 4 bases and V by 5 bases; bases with no gene match: 5. The CDR3 runs 14 residues. As DNA, the CDR3 is TGTGCCAGCAGCAAACTAGCGAATTACAATGAGCAGTTCTTC. Amino acid sequence: CASSKLANYNEQFF.

This clone is termed medium-sized. The chain has TRBV6-8 and TRBJ2-5; D might be TRBD1 or TRBD2, each matching 5 bases. Germline-derived CDR1 and CDR2 are MNHGY and SAAAGT. Between the trimmed V and J ends, which lost 5 bases and 0 bases, there was a span of 13 bases. The CDR3 loop spans 15 amino acids. The CDR3 reads CASSRGPGNQETQYF. DNA for the CDR3: TGTGCCAGCAGTCGCGGGCCAGGGAACCAAGAGACCCAGTACTTC.

The rearrangement uses TRBV9 and TRBJ2-3; 11 bases are a match to TRBD2. The CDR3 loop spans 17 amino acids. J gave up 0 bases and V 1 base, and 4 bases lay outside the gene matches. Germline V CDR1 and CDR2: SGDLS, YYNGEE. In DNA form, the CDR3 reads TGTGCCAGCAGCGTACTAGCGGGGGGAGGTAGCACAGATACGCAGTATTTT. This encodes CASSVLAGGGSTDTQYF.

In this sample, this clone turned up many times. The rearrangement links TRBV11-3 to TRBJ2-5; D may be TRBD2 (5 bases). V was trimmed by 3 bases and J by 5 bases, leaving 19 bases between them. Germline-derived CDR1 and CDR2 are SGHNT and YENEEA. The CDR3 covers 16 residues. In DNA, the CDR3 is TGTGCCAGCAGCTTGGGAGCAGGCTCCATGGTGGAGACCCAGTACTTC. Its translation: CASSLGAGSMVETQYF. Complete variable domain (other parts from reference TRBV11-3 and TRBJ2-5): EAGVVQSPRYKIIEKKQPVAFWCNPISGHNTLYWYLQNLGQGPELLIRYENEEAVDDSQLPKDRFSAERLKGVDSTLKIQPAELGDSAVYLCASSLGAGSMVETQYFGPGTRLLVL.

This clone showed up just a few times. This chain uses TRBV28 with TRBJ1-2, with D possibly being TRBD1 (5 bases). The CDR3 totals 12 residues. Trimming removed 3 bases from V and 5 bases from J, with 7 bases in between. CDR1 MDHEN and CDR2 SYDVKM come from the germline V gene. CDR3 DNA sequence: TGTGCCAGCAGTTTGGGGACGTATGGCTACACCTTC. Its protein product is CASSLGTYGYTF.

This chain links TRBV18 with TRBJ2-3; D is perhaps TRBD1 or TRBD2 (5 bases each). This CDR3 has 15 residues. The germline V gene encodes CDR1 KGHSH and CDR2 LQKENI. V was trimmed by 1 base and J by 2 bases, leaving 10 bases between them. CDR3 bases: TGTGCCAGCTCACCACTCCCGGGGACCACAGATACGCAGTATTTT. It yields the protein CASSPLPGTTDTQYF.

V usage is TRBV11-3 and J usage is TRBJ2-1, with D maybe TRBD2 (5 bases). Germline CDR1 reads SGHNT; CDR2 reads YENEEA. V dropped 5 bases and J dropped 7 bases, with 15 bases sitting between them. CDR3 length: 14 residues. The CDR3 nucleotides read TGTGCCAGCAGCCTGATCGGAGGTCGGAATGAGCAGTTCTTC. This codes for CASSLIGGRNEQFF.

A few counts support this clone. The chain joins TRBV11-3 to TRBJ2-6; D possibly matches TRBD1 or TRBD2 (5 bases each). The CDR3 is 17 residues long. Trimming stripped 4 bases from V and 0 bases from J, with 13 bases between. Germline assignment: CDR1 SGHNT and CDR2 YENEEA. CDR3 coding DNA: TGTGCCAGCAGCTCCCGGGACGGCAGCTCTGGGGCCAACGTCCTGACTTTC. Translation gives CASSSRDGSSGANVLTF.

The V and J genes are TRBV19 and TRBJ2-6, with 7 nucleotides matching TRBD1. There are 16 residues in the CDR3. The germline gives CDR1 LNHDA, CDR2 SQIVND (reference sequence). Trimming at V came to 2 bases and at J to 2 bases, leaving 3 bases not matched to a gene. CDR3 region: CASSINDRAGANVLTF. CDR3 coding DNA: TGTGCCAGTAGTATAAACGACAGGGCTGGGGCCAACGTCCTGACTTTC.

The rearrangement uses TRBV30 and TRBJ2-7, with 10 bases fitting TRBD1. Per germline, CDR1 GTSNPN and CDR2 SVGIG (reference sequence). This CDR3 has 15 residues. With 2 bases clipped from V and 3 bases from J, the junction kept 7 bases outside the gene matches. The CDR3 DNA sequence: TGTGCCTGGAGTTCCGGGACAGGGGTCTTCTACGAGCAGTACTTC. Translated: CAWSSGTGVFYEQYF.

This chain links TRBV19 with TRBJ2-4, with 11 bases that match TRBD1. V dropped 4 bases and J dropped 3; count of bases not matched to a gene: 5. The CDR3 is made up of 16 amino acids. CDR1 LNHDA and CDR2 SQIVND come from the germline V gene (reference sequence). The CDR3 DNA is TGTGCCAGTAGTAGCCGGACAGGGGGCGTCAAAAACATTCAGTACTTC. Translation gives CASSSRTGGVKNIQYF.

This clone was detected only once. The J gene is TRBJ2-1, the V gene TRBV29-1; 7 bases map to TRBD2. The germline gives CDR1 SQVTM, CDR2 ANQGSEA. Trimming cost V 6 bases and J 0 bases; bases outside gene matches: 5. The CDR3 length is 14 residues. The CDR3, as DNA: TGCAGCGTAGAGCGGGATAGCTCCTACAATGAGCAGTTCTTC. This encodes CSVERDSSYNEQFF.

This clone appeared a few times. The sample has other DNA sequences that encode this CDR3 too. This chain uses TRBV19 with TRBJ1-5, with unresolved D. Deletions cut 6 bases from V and 2 bases from J, with 5 bases between. Germline CDR1 and CDR2: LNHDA and SQIVND (reference sequence). This CDR3 has 12 amino acids. Here the CDR3 reads CASRVGNQPQHF. CDR3 sequence (DNA): TGTGCCAGTAGGGTGGGCAATCAGCCCCAGCATTTT. Full variable domain (missing parts from reference TRBV19 and TRBJ1-5): DGGITQSPKYLFRKEGQNVTLSCEQNLNHDAMYWYRQDPGQGLRLIYYSQIVNDFQKGDIAEGYSVSREKKESFPLTVTSAQKNPTAFYLCASRVGNQPQHFGDGTRLSIL.

This clone was seen many times. The chain combines TRBV11-3 with TRBJ2-3; D is ambiguous. The V end was cut by 3 bases, the J end by 2 bases, with 9 bases between. Germline CDR1 SGHNT, CDR2 YENEEA. The CDR3 spans 14 residues. CDR3 in amino acids: CASSLFGYTDTQYF. The CDR3 DNA reads as TGTGCCAGCAGCTTGTTCGGCTACACAGATACGCAGTATTTT.

The gene calls are TRBV29-1 and TRBJ2-2, with TRBD1 matching over 9 bases. The V gene's germline CDR1 is SQVTM and CDR2 ANQGSEA. The CDR3 totals 14 residues. After removal of 7 bases from V and 5 bases from J, the junction contained 8 bases not matched to a gene. CDR3 coding DNA: TGCAGCGGAGTGGACAGGGGCCAGACCGGGGAGCTGTTTTTT. Amino acid sequence: CSGVDRGQTGELFF.

This clone was detected many times. The gene calls are TRBV23-1 and TRBJ2-6; D possibly corresponds to TRBD1 (6 bases). TRBV23-1 is labeled an ORF, and its function is uncertain. CDR3 length equals 17 residues. V lost 6 bases to trimming and J lost 0 bases, with 15 bases between them. The chain's CDR3 is CASSQTGLSSGANVLTF. CDR3 nucleotide sequence: TGCGCCAGCAGCCAAACAGGGCTGAGCTCTGGGGCCAACGTCCTGACTTTC.

The rearrangement links TRBV6-8 to TRBJ1-4, with 7 bases fitting TRBD1. The junction had 11 bases not matched to a gene; V was cut back by 6 bases and J by 7 bases. This CDR3 contains 15 residues. CDR1 is MNHGY, CDR2 SAAAGT, per germline. The CDR3 protein is CASSTYRGRGEKLFF. The CDR3 nucleotides are TGTGCCAGCAGCACCTACAGGGGCCGGGGTGAAAAACTGTTTTTT.

This clone ranks as medium-sized. Relative to the germline gene, one junction end is altered; a read error may explain this. CDR3 sequence: CASSTSNRPQHF. In nucleotides, the CDR3 is TGTGCCAGTAGTACTTCGAATCGGCCCCAGCATTTT. The chain combines TRBV19 with TRBJ1-5; D gene uncertain. Germline V gene lookup returns CDR1 LNHDA and CDR2 SQIVND (reference sequence). The CDR3 is 12 amino acids.

In its sample, this clone ranks as medium-sized. The gene calls are TRBV11-3 and TRBJ2-1, with D hard to call. This CDR3 is built from 14 residues. Germline lookup yields CDR1 SGHNT and CDR2 YENEEA. The V end was cut by 4 bases, the J end by 4 bases, with 11 bases between. The CDR3 DNA reads as TGTGCCAGCAGCTCTTCATCTAGATACAATGAGCAGTTCTTC. It codes for CASSSSSRYNEQFF. The whole variable domain, remainder taken from reference TRBV11-3 and TRBJ2-1, is EAGVVQSPRYKIIEKKQPVAFWCNPISGHNTLYWYLQNLGQGPELLIRYENEEAVDDSQLPKDRFSAERLKGVDSTLKIQPAELGDSAVYLCASSSSSRYNEQFFGPGTRLTVL.